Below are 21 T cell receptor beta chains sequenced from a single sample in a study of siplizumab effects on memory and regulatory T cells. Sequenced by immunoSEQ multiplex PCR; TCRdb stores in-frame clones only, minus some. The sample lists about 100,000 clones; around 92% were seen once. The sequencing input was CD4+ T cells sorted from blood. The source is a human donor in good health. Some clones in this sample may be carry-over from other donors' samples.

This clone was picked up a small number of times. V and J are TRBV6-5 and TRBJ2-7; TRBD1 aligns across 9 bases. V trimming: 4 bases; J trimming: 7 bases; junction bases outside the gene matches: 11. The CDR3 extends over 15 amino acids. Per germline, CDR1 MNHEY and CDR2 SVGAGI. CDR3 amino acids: CASSSGTGFLGEQYF. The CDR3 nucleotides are TGTGCCAGCAGTTCCGGGACAGGGTTTTTGGGTGAGCAGTACTTC.

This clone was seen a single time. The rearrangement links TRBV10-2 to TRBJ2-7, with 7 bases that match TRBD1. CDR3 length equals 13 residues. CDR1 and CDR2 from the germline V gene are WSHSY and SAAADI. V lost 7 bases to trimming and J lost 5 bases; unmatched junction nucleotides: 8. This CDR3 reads CASKDRVPHEQYF. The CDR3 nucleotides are TGCGCCAGCAAAGACAGGGTCCCCCACGAGCAGTACTTC.

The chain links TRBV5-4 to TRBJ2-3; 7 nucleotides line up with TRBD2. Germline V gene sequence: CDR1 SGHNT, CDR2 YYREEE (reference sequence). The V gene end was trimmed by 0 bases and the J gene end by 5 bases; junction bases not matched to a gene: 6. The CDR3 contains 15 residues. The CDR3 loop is CASSLGLGEGDTQYF. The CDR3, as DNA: TGTGCCAGCAGCTTGGGGCTAGGGGAGGGAGATACGCAGTATTTT.

This CDR3 reads CASSLGGQGTNYGYTF. CDR3 DNA sequence: TGTGCCAGCAGCTTGGGGGGACAGGGGACTAACTATGGCTACACCTTC. The V call is TRBV7-2, the J call TRBJ1-2, with 10 nucleotides matching TRBD1. CDR1 and CDR2 (germline): SGHTA, FQGNSA. The junction had 4 bases not matched to a gene; V was cut back by 3 bases and J by 0 bases. The CDR3 length is 16 residues.

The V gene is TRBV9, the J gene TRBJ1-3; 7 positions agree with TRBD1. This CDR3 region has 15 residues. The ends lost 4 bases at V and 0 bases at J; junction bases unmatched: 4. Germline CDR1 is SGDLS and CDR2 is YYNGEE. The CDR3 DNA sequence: TGTGCCAGCAGCCCCCGACAGGGCTCTGGAAACACCATATATTTT. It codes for CASSPRQGSGNTIYF.

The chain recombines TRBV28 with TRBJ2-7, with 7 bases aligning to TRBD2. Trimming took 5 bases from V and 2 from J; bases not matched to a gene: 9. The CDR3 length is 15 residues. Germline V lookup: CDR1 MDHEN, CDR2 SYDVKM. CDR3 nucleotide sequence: TGTGCCAGCAGTATAGCGGGTGCTCGCGCCTACGAGCAGTACTTC. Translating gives CASSIAGARAYEQYF.

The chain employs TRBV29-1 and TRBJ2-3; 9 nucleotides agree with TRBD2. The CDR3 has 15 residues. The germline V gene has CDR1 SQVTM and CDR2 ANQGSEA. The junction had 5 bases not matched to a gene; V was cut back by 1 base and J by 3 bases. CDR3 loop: CSVEVSGSGTDTQYF. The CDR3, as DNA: TGCAGCGTTGAAGTTAGCGGGAGTGGGACAGATACGCAGTATTTT.

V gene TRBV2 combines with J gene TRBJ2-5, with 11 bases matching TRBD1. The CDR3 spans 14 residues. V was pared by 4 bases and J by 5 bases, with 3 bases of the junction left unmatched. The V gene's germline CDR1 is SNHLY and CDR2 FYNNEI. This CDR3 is CASSADRGRETQYF. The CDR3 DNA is TGTGCCAGCAGTGCGGACAGGGGGCGGGAGACCCAGTACTTC.

The CDR3 DNA reads TGTGCCAGTAGTAGCCACTACGAGCAGTACTTC. It yields the protein CASSSHYEQYF. The V call is TRBV19, the J call TRBJ2-7, with D uncertain. The V gene lost 4 bases and the J gene lost 3 bases, with 4 bases spanning the gap. This CDR3 spans 11 amino acids. Germline-derived CDR1 and CDR2 are LNHDA and SQIVND (reference sequence).

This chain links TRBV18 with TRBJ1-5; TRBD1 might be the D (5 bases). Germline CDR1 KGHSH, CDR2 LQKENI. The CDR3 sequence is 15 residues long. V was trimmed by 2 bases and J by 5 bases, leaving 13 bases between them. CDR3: CASSPVSGRDQPQHF. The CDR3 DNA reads TGTGCCAGCTCACCAGTATCAGGGAGGGATCAGCCCCAGCATTTT.

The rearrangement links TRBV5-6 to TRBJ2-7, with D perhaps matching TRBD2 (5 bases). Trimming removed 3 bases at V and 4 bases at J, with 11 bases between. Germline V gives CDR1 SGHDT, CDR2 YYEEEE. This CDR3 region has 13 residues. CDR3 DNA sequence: TGTGCCAGCAGCTCGACTGGGAGATACGAGCAGTACTTC. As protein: CASSSTGRYEQYF.

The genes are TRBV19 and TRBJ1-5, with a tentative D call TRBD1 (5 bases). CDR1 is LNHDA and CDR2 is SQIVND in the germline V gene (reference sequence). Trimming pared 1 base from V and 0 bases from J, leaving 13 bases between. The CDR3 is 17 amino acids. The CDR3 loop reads CASSIVPTVHSNQPQHF. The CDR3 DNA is TGTGCCAGTAGTATAGTCCCGACAGTCCATAGCAATCAGCCCCAGCATTTT.

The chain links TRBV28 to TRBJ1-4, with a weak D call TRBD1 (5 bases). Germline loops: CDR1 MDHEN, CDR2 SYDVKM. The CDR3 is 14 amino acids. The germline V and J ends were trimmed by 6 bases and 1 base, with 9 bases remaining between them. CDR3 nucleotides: TGTGCCAGCAGCAAGCAGGGAACTAATGAAAAACTGTTTTTT. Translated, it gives CASSKQGTNEKLFF.

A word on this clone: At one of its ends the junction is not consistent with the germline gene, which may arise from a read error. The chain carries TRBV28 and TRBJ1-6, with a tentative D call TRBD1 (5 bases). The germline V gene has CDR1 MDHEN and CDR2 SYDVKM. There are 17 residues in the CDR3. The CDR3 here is CATSGYLMGVMNSPLHF. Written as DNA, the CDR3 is TGTGCCACCAGTGGCTACCTTATGGGGGTTATGAATTCACCCCTCCACTTT.

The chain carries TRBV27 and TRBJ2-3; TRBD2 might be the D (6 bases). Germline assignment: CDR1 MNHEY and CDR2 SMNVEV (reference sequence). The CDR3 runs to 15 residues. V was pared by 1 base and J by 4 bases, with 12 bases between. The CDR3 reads CASSLLGEEADTQYF. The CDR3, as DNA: TGTGCCAGCAGTTTATTGGGGGAGGAGGCAGATACGCAGTATTTT.

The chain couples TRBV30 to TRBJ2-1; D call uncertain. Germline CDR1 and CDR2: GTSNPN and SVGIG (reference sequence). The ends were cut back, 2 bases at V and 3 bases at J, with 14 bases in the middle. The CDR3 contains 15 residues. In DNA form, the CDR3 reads TGTGCCTGGAGTCCCCCCCGTATTAACTACAATGAGCAGTTCTTC. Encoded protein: CAWSPPRINYNEQFF.

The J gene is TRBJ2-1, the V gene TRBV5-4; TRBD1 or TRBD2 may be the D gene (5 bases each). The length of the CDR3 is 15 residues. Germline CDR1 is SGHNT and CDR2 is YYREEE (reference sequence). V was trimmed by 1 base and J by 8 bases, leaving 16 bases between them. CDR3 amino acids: CASSLRDEFVDEQFF. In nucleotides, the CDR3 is TGTGCCAGCAGCTTGCGGGACGAGTTCGTTGATGAGCAGTTCTTC.

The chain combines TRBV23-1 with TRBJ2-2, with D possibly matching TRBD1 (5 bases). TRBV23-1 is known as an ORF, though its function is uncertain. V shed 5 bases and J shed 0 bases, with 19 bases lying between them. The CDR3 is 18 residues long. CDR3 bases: TGCGCCAGCAGTAGGGGTGTTTTAGGGCTCGCGAACACCGGGGAGCTGTTTTTT. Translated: CASSRGVLGLANTGELFF.

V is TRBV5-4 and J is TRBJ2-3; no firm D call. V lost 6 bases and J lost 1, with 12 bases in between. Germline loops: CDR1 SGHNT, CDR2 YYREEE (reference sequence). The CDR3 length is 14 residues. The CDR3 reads CASTPYTGTDTQYF. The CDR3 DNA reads TGTGCCAGCACCCCATACACGGGCACAGATACGCAGTATTTT.

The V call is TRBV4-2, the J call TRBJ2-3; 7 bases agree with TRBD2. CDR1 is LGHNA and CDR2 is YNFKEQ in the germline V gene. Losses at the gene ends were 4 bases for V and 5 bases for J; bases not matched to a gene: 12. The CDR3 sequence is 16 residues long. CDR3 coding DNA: TGTGCCAGCAGCCGATCCTGGGGGGGGAGCGAAGATACGCAGTATTTT. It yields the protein CASSRSWGGSEDTQYF.

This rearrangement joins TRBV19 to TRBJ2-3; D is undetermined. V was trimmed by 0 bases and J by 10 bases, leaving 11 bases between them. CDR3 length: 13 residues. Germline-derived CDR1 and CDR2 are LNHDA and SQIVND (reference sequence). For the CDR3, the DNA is TGTGCCAGTAGTATAGATGGCGGTTGGCCGCAGTATTTT. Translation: CASSIDGGWPQYF.